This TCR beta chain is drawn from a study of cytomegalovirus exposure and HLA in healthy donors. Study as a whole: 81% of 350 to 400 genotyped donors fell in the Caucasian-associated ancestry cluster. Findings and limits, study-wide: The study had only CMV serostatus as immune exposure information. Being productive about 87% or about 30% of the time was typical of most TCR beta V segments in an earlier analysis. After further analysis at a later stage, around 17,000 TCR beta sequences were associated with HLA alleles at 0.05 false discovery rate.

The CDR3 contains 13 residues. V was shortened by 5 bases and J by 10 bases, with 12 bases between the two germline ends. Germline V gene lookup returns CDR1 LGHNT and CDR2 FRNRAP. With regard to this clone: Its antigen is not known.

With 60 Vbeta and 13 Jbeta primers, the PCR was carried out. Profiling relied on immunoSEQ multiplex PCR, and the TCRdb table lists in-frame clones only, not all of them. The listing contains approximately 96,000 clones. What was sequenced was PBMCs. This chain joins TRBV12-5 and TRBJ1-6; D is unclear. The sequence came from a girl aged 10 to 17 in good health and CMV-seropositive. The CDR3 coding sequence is TGTGCTAGTGGTCAACAATCGTACTCACCCCTCCACTTT. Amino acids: CASGQQSYSPLHF.